This T cell receptor (beta chain) was recorded in a study of T cells in Graves' hyperthyroidism and ophthalmopathy. Background on the study: At the time of initial diagnosis and before any treatment, peripheral blood was collected.

Fresh peripheral blood, roughly 9.8 ml of it, supplied the PBMCs. The table lists this clonotype with many counts. The antigen remains undetermined. Findings and limits, study-wide: In the blood, most expanded thyroid clonotypes above 0.001 appeared as well.

The source material, RNA transcripts, was used to amplify TCR beta CDR3 regions. HTBI primers were the set used in a first-round RT-PCR of the TCR CDR3. MiXCR, applied by TCRdb to the multiplex PCR reads, yields one record per CDR3 protein. The table records 550,000 to 600,000 distinct CDR3 sequences, over 12% of them present only once. The V end was cut by 5 bases, the J end by 6 bases, with 8 bases between. This CDR3 comprises 11 residues. Germline loops: CDR1 SEHNR, CDR2 FQNEAQ (reference sequence). The TCR sequence derives from a woman under 30 with Graves' ophthalmopathy. The rearrangement links TRBV7-9 to TRBJ2-7; D perhaps matches TRBD1 (6 bases). Sequencing was done on a sample of blood. The CDR3 loop is CASSRTAEQYF. The CDR3 nucleotides read TGTGCCAGCAGCCGGACAGCCGAGCAGTACTTC.